This TCR beta chain was sequenced during a study of radiotherapy plus CTLA-4 blockade in lung cancer (dated by TCRdb to the late 2010s). About the investigation overall: Among the enrolled patients, about 19% had an objective response, and about 31% reached disease control. On the study overall, not on this receptor specifically: After treatment with radiotherapy and ipilimumab, TCR clones that originated in tumors expanded in peripheral blood. The strongest predictors of response were reported to be early dynamic shifts in blood T cell clones along with a rise in serum interferon-beta following radiation.

Focal radiation therapy combined with CTLA-4 blockade (ipilimumab) was tested in patients with chemo-refractory metastatic non-small-cell lung cancer. This clone occurred a few times. The specificity of this receptor is unknown. A far larger clone differs by one base, so this is likely a read error. The library was made by the immunoSEQ multiplex PCR assay. The immuneACCESS repertoire file appears here via TCRdb, limited to in-frame rearrangements. These files lack a portion of the clones; in checked studies, under half of the deficit traces to unresolved V genes, and the cause of the others is not known. The sample table contains tens of thousands of clones; only one count was recorded for around 81% of them. The ten largest clones represent 3% to 4.5% of the sample. The CDR3 holds 15 amino acids from the cysteine to the phenylalanine. The retained sequence is limited to the CDR3, 45 bases, with the frame set at the first base. The CDR1 and CDR2 encoded by the germline V gene are ENHRY and SYGVKD.

The TCR was taken from a human donor with non-small cell lung cancer who had a partial response to radiotherapy plus ipilimumab. Some clones in this sample may be carry-over from other donors' samples. Sequences were derived from peripheral blood, sampled from a patient treated with radiotherapy plus ipilimumab. This receptor chain uses TRBV10-3 and TRBJ2-5; TRBD1 is possibly the D segment (6 matching bases). The DNA sequence follows: TGTGCCGAGGCCCCAGGGACAAACTCGCAAGAGACCCAGCACTTC. This encodes CAEAPGTNSQETQHF.